The 27 T cell receptor beta chains presented below share a single source sample, sequenced in a study of OX40 agonist ivuxolimab in advanced cancers. The protocol was immunoSEQ multiplex PCR, while the TCRdb copy is restricted to in-frame clones and leaves out a portion. Of about 60,000 clones in the sample, about 89% were seen once. The sample was CD4+ or CD8+ T cells sorted from blood, taken in a trial of the OX40 agonist ivuxolimab. These receptors all stem from an adult with an advanced solid tumor such as melanoma, head and neck, liver or kidney cancer.

V usage is TRBV11-2 and J usage is TRBJ2-1; D is ambiguous. CDR1 is SGHAT, CDR2 FQNNGV, per germline. This CDR3 comprises 14 residues. Deletions cut 0 bases from V and 7 bases from J, with 10 bases between. CDR3 coding DNA: TGTGCCAGCAGCTTAGATTTGTGGCGGAATGAGCAGTTCTTC. Translated, it gives CASSLDLWRNEQFF.

The chain is built from TRBV19 and TRBJ2-2, with TRBD2 as a possible D gene (6 bases). Trimming took off 10 bases at V and 6 bases at J, with 24 bases between the two ends. Germline loops: CDR1 LNHDA, CDR2 SQIVND (reference sequence). The CDR3 has 16 amino acids. CDR3 nucleotide sequence: TGTGCCACCAGCCGTCTTCTAGCGCCGAGCGCCGGGGAGCTGTTTTTT. Residues: CATSRLLAPSAGELFF.

In its sample, this clone was seen once. The chain combines TRBV14 with TRBJ1-2; 8 bases map to TRBD1. The junction had 8 bases not matched to a gene; V was cut back by 6 bases and J by 8 bases. CDR3 size: 13 residues. Germline V gene lookup returns CDR1 SGHDN and CDR2 FVKESK. For the CDR3, the DNA is TGTGCCAGCAGGTCGACAGGGGATCGCGGCTACACCTTC. Amino acid sequence: CASRSTGDRGYTF.

The chain is built from TRBV5-1 and TRBJ2-5, with 7 bases matching TRBD2. The tail of the sequence fits TRBJ2-7 better, so the J call may be wrong. This CDR3 spans 14 amino acids. Germline CDR1 and CDR2: SGHRS and YFSETQ. The CDR3 spells CASRTLAASYEQYF. In DNA, the CDR3 is TGCGCCAGCAGAACCCTAGCGGCCTCCTACGAGCAGTACTTC.

The rearrangement links TRBV11-3 to TRBJ2-5, with no clear D. The CDR3 contains 14 residues. Trimming stripped 1 base from V and 5 bases from J, with 11 bases between. Germline assignment: CDR1 SGHNT and CDR2 YENEEA. As DNA, the CDR3 is TGTGCCAGCAGCTTAGGCACTCAAGGGGAGACCCAGTACTTC. Protein: CASSLGTQGETQYF.

The V gene is TRBV5-1, the J gene TRBJ2-1, with 15 nucleotides matching TRBD2. The CDR3 covers 15 residues. J was trimmed by 9 bases and V by 4 bases; bases with no gene match: 5. Per germline, CDR1 SGHRS and CDR2 YFSETQ. The CDR3 DNA follows: TGCGCCAGCAGCCAACCGGGACTAGCGGGAGGTGAGCAGTTCTTC. Its translation: CASSQPGLAGGEQFF.

J is TRBJ1-5 and V is TRBV30; D is uncertain. The CDR3 spans 13 residues. Germline V gives CDR1 GTSNPN, CDR2 SVGIG (reference sequence). The V gene lost 3 bases and the J gene lost 3 bases, with 9 bases spanning the gap. The CDR3 sequence is CAWSGRPNQPQHF. The CDR3 DNA is TGTGCCTGGAGCGGGCGCCCCAATCAGCCCCAGCATTTT.

This clone was seen a few times. The rearrangement joins TRBV19 to TRBJ2-3; D is tentatively TRBD1 or TRBD2 (5 bases each). Trimming removed 5 bases at V and 3 bases at J, with 12 bases between. The CDR3 runs to 14 residues. Germline V gives CDR1 LNHDA, CDR2 SQIVND (reference sequence). The CDR3 nucleotides are TGTGCCAGTAGTCCCCTCTGGGGGACAGATACGCAGTATTTT. This gives the protein CASSPLWGTDTQYF.

In its sample, this clone was seen once. This chain connects TRBV7-9 to TRBJ2-1; 9 bases line up with TRBD2. Germline CDR1 SEHNR, CDR2 FQNEAQ (reference sequence). The CDR3 runs to 17 residues. After removal of 5 bases from V and 5 bases from J, the junction contained 13 bases not matched to a gene. The CDR3 DNA reads as TGTGCCAGCAGCCCTCGACTGACTAGCGGACTTAACAATGAGCAGTTCTTC. Its protein is CASSPRLTSGLNNEQFF.

V and J are TRBV19 and TRBJ1-4; D gene unclear. The CDR3 extends over 14 amino acids. Trimming pared 10 bases from V and 0 bases from J, leaving 12 bases between. Germline V CDR1 and CDR2: LNHDA, SQIVND (reference sequence). The CDR3 reads CATTTAATNEKLFF. The CDR3 nucleotides read TGTGCCACCACTACGGCCGCAACTAATGAAAAACTGTTTTTT. The entire variable domain, with the rest obtained from reference TRBV19 and TRBJ1-4, is as follows: DGGITQSPKYLFRKEGQNVTLSCEQNLNHDAMYWYRQDPGQGLRLIYYSQIVNDFQKGDIAEGYSVSREKKESFPLTVTSAQKNPTAFYLCATTTAATNEKLFFGSGTQLSVL.

This sequence joins TRBV5-1 and TRBJ2-1; 9 bases are a match to TRBD2. The J segment lost 5 bases and the V segment lost 5 bases, leaving 11 bases of the junction unmatched. Germline CDR1 SGHRS, CDR2 YFSETQ. This CDR3 region has 16 residues. This chain's CDR3 is CASRATGTSTNNEQFF. The CDR3 coding sequence is TGCGCCAGCAGGGCAACCGGGACTAGCACAAACAATGAGCAGTTCTTC.

In its sample, this clone was seen once. The genes are TRBV6-1 and TRBJ1-2, with 9 bases matching TRBD1. This CDR3 is built from 15 residues. The ends lost 6 bases at V and 5 bases at J; junction bases unmatched: 10. Looked up from germline, CDR1 is MNHNS and CDR2 is SASEGT. The CDR3 region has the DNA TGTGCCAGCAGAGGACAGGGGTGGACTCGGTATGGCTACACCTTC. This sequence encodes CASRGQGWTRYGYTF.

This clone came up once. This chain joins TRBV6-5 and TRBJ2-1, with D unresolved. Germline CDR1 reads MNHEY; CDR2 reads SVGAGI. The CDR3 loop spans 13 amino acids. Trimming removed 0 bases from V and 8 bases from J, with 8 bases in between. The CDR3 nucleotides read TGTGCCAGCAGTTACTCCAGAAGATATGAGCAGTTCTTC. Translation: CASSYSRRYEQFF.

The chain is built from TRBV5-1 and TRBJ1-1; 7 bases agree with TRBD1. The CDR3 has 13 amino acids. Trimming cost V 4 bases and J 5 bases; bases outside gene matches: 5. CDR1 and CDR2 from the germline V gene are SGHRS and YFSETQ. The CDR3 DNA reads TGCGCCAGCAGCGAACAGGGGAGGACTGAAGCTTTCTTT. Protein: CASSEQGRTEAFF. Full variable domain (outside the CDR3, taken from reference TRBV5-1 and TRBJ1-1): KAGVTQTPRYLIKTRGQQVTLSCSPISGHRSVSWYQQTPGQGLQFLFEYFSETQRNKGNFPGRFSGRQFSNSRSEMNVSTLELGDSALYLCASSEQGRTEAFFGQGTRLTVV.

The chain uses TRBV14 and TRBJ1-1; D is unresolved. In germline, CDR1 is SGHDN, CDR2 FVKESK. V was clipped by 4 bases and J by 1 base, with 7 bases between them. The CDR3 totals 13 residues. This CDR3 reads CASSRAANTEAFF. The CDR3 DNA follows: TGTGCCAGCAGCCGGGCAGCGAACACTGAAGCTTTCTTT.

The rearrangement uses TRBV12-2 and TRBJ2-7; the table gives TRBD2 as D, unverified against the DNA. TRBV12-2 is labeled a pseudogene. The CDR3 contains 18 residues. The CDR3 region is CASRLTGTSGRAPGEQYF. CDR3 sequence (DNA): TGTGCAAGTCGCTTAACCGGGACTAGCGGGAGGGCCCCCGGCGAGCAGTACTTC.

V usage is TRBV6-6 and J usage is TRBJ1-5; weak D call: TRBD1 (6 bases). V lost 2 bases, J lost 9 bases, and 17 bases lay in between. Germline V gene data show CDR1 as MNHNY and CDR2 as SVGAGI (reference sequence). The CDR3 contains 15 residues. CDR3 in amino acids: CASSYLTQGELPQHF. The DNA for the CDR3 is TGTGCCAGCAGTTACCTTACACAGGGAGAGCTGCCCCAGCATTTT.

This clone has a handful of counts. The chain has TRBV28 and TRBJ2-5; weak D call: TRBD2 (5 bases). Trimming took 1 base from V and 4 from J, leaving 13 bases between them. The CDR3 totals 15 residues. Looked up from germline, CDR1 is MDHEN and CDR2 is SYDVKM. CDR3 nucleotide sequence: TGTGCCAGCAGTTTATCTGGGAGTATCGGAGAGACCCAGTACTTC. As protein: CASSLSGSIGETQYF.

This clone was seen only a few times. The chain uses TRBV4-2 and TRBJ1-1; D is undetermined. CDR3 size: 14 residues. Trimming pared 0 bases from V and 4 bases from J, leaving 9 bases between. Germline V gene sequence: CDR1 LGHNA, CDR2 YNFKEQ. Here the CDR3 DNA reads TGTGCCAGCAGCCAAGATGCGGTGAGCACTGAAGCTTTCTTT. This sequence encodes CASSQDAVSTEAFF.

The chain recombines TRBV5-4 with TRBJ2-3, with TRBD2 matching over 8 bases. The length of the CDR3 is 16 residues. The V and J ends lost 4 bases and 1 base, in that order; junction bases with no gene match: 8. Per germline, CDR1 SGHNT and CDR2 YYREEE (reference sequence). The chain's CDR3 is CASSRGGGPGTDTQYF. In DNA, the CDR3 is TGTGCCAGCAGCCGTGGCGGGGGGCCGGGCACAGATACGCAGTATTTT.

In this sample, this clone turned up once. The rearrangement links TRBV5-1 to TRBJ2-1, with 9 nucleotides matching TRBD2. This CDR3 has 14 amino acids. V lost 6 bases to trimming and J lost 9 bases; unmatched junction nucleotides: 10. The V gene's germline CDR1 is SGHRS and CDR2 YFSETQ. CDR3 residues: CASKSSGSGTEQFF. CDR3 sequence (DNA): TGCGCCAGCAAGAGTAGCGGGAGCGGTACTGAGCAGTTCTTC.

This chain joins TRBV15 and TRBJ2-5; 8 positions match TRBD1. The CDR3 extends over 14 amino acids. V shed 6 bases and J 4 bases; nucleotides not matched to a gene: 7. Germline V gene data show CDR1 as LNHNV and CDR2 as YYDKDF (reference sequence). CDR3 residues: CATSPGGGPETQYF. The CDR3 bases are TGTGCCACCAGTCCAGGGGGCGGTCCAGAGACCCAGTACTTC.

The CDR3 reads CASSFAGGYEQYF. CDR3 DNA sequence: TGTGCCAGCAGTTTCGCGGGAGGCTACGAGCAGTACTTC. The V gene is TRBV28, the J gene TRBJ2-7, with 8 bases fitting TRBD2. V gave up 3 bases and J gave up 3 bases; unmatched junction bases: 1. The CDR3 is 13 amino acids. CDR1 and CDR2 (germline): MDHEN, SYDVKM.

J is TRBJ2-3 and V is TRBV28; 12 nucleotides match TRBD2. V was pared by 6 bases and J by 0 bases, with 10 bases of the junction left unmatched. Germline values: CDR1 MDHEN, CDR2 SYDVKM. The CDR3 is 18 amino acids. For the CDR3, the DNA is TGTGCCAGCAGCTGGCCCCAACTAGCGGGAGGTAGCACAGATACGCAGTATTTT. Amino acids: CASSWPQLAGGSTDTQYF.

This clone was observed a single time. V is TRBV2 and J is TRBJ2-1; the D gene could be TRBD1 or TRBD2 (5 bases each). The V end lost 7 bases, the J end lost 15 bases, and 25 bases lay between the germline ends. Germline V gene lookup returns CDR1 SNHLY and CDR2 FYNNEI. CDR3 size: 14 residues. The CDR3 DNA follows: TGTGCCAGCACCGGGGTGACAGTGGGCGGCGCGGCGTTCTTC. Its translation: CASTGVTVGGAAFF.

As regards this clone: In the same sample, other DNA sequences code for this CDR3. This chain joins TRBV18 and TRBJ2-5, with a possible D match to TRBD1 (5 bases). Trimming left V 1 base short and J 2 bases short, with 8 bases between. The CDR3 length is 14 residues. CDR1 is KGHSH, CDR2 LQKENI, per germline. The CDR3 sequence: CASSPRDRQETQYF. CDR3 nucleotide sequence: TGTGCCAGCTCACCACGAGACAGACAAGAGACCCAGTACTTC.

This clone showed up just a few times. The CDR3: CASSSPQGARGYTF. The CDR3 DNA reads as TGCGCCAGCAGCTCGCCCCAGGGGGCGCGTGGCTACACCTTC. The chain links TRBV5-1 to TRBJ1-2; 8 bases are shared with TRBD1. The CDR3 loop spans 14 amino acids. Looked up from germline, CDR1 is SGHRS and CDR2 is YFSETQ. Trimming cost V 3 bases and J 7 bases; bases outside gene matches: 8. Full variable domain (rest looked up from reference TRBV5-1 and TRBJ1-2): KAGVTQTPRYLIKTRGQQVTLSCSPISGHRSVSWYQQTPGQGLQFLFEYFSETQRNKGNFPGRFSGRQFSNSRSEMNVSTLELGDSALYLCASSSPQGARGYTFGSGTRLTVV.